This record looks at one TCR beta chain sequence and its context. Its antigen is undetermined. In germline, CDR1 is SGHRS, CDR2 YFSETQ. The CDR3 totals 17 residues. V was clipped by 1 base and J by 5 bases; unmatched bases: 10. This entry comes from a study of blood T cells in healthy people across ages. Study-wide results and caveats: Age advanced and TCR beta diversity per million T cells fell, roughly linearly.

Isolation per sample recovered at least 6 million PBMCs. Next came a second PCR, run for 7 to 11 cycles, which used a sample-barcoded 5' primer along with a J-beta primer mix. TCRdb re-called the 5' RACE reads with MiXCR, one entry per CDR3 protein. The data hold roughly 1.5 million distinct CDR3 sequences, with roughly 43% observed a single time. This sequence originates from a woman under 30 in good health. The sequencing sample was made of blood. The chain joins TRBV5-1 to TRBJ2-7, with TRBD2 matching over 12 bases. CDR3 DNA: TGCGCCAGCAGCTTGAGTGCCAGACTAGCGGGAGCCCACGAGCAGTACTTC. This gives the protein CASSLSARLAGAHEQYF.